The 18 T cell receptor beta chains reported below all come from one sample, sequenced in a study of CD8+ T cells in alopecia areata. Stated treatment: oral pan-JAK inhibitor, 5-10 mg twice daily. Extraction and reverse transcription of RNA yielded cDNA as the sequencing template. TCRdb's table, derived via immunoSEQ multiplex PCR, lists solely in-frame clones and lacks some. The table lists under 200,000 clones, about three fifths of them singletons. Sequences were derived from CD4+ T cells sorted from blood, sampled at week 4, from a patient treated with tofacitinib. The receptors were gathered from a human donor with alopecia areata.

The chain couples TRBV7-3 to TRBJ1-1; D remains unclear. CDR1 and CDR2 (germline): SGHTA, FQGTGA. There are 13 residues in the CDR3. The germline V and J ends were trimmed by 2 bases and 7 bases, with 11 bases remaining between them. CDR3 sequence: CASSLQLSGEAFF. CDR3 bases: TGTGCCAGCAGCTTACAGTTGTCGGGTGAAGCTTTCTTT.

This clone was picked up a small number of times. The CDR3 DNA is TGTGCCAGCAGCCCGGGGACTAGCGGGCGAGAGACCCAGTACTTC. Translation: CASSPGTSGRETQYF. This chain links TRBV7-9 with TRBJ2-5, with 12 bases matching TRBD2. The ends lost 5 bases at V and 4 bases at J; junction bases unmatched: 5. This CDR3 has 15 amino acids. Germline V gene sequence: CDR1 SEHNR, CDR2 FQNEAQ (reference sequence).

The chain has TRBV6-5 and TRBJ2-3; 8 bases align to TRBD1. Germline values: CDR1 MNHEY, CDR2 SVGAGI. V lost 5 bases to trimming and J lost 0 bases; unmatched junction nucleotides: 4. CDR3 length equals 15 residues. CDR3 bases: TGTGCCAGCAGTATGGACAGGGCCAGCACAGATACGCAGTATTTT. Translating gives CASSMDRASTDTQYF.

The genes are TRBV5-4 and TRBJ2-3; 12 nucleotides agree with TRBD2. Germline-derived CDR1 and CDR2 are SGHNT and YYREEE (reference sequence). CDR3 length equals 16 residues. Losses at the gene ends were 4 bases for V and 0 bases for J; bases not matched to a gene: 3. The CDR3 sequence: CASSPGTSGSTDTQYF. The CDR3 DNA reads TGTGCCAGCAGCCCGGGGACTAGCGGGAGCACAGATACGCAGTATTTT.

This clone was detected a few times. The V gene is TRBV29-1, the J gene TRBJ1-6, with 8 bases that match TRBD1. J gave up 8 bases and V 7 bases, and 7 bases lay outside the gene matches. Germline V gene sequence: CDR1 SQVTM, CDR2 ANQGSEA. The CDR3 is 13 residues long. The CDR3 reads CSARTGLDSPLHF. CDR3 in DNA: TGCAGCGCTCGGACAGGGTTGGATTCACCCCTCCACTTT. Based on the CDR3 plus reference TRBV29-1 and TRBJ1-6, the full variable domain is SAVISQKPSRDICQRGTSLTIQCQVDSQVTMMFWYRQQPGQSLTLIATANQGSEATYESGFVIDKFPISRPNLTFSTLTVSNMSPEDSSIYLCSARTGLDSPLHFGNGTRLTVT.

CDR3 sequence: CASSSLRGGELFF. Here the CDR3 DNA reads TGTGCCAGCAGCTCCCTACGCGGCGGGGAGCTGTTTTTT. The chain combines TRBV7-9 with TRBJ2-2; no clear D. Germline CDR1 is SEHNR and CDR2 is FQNEAQ (reference sequence). Trimming removed 4 bases at V and 7 bases at J, with 10 bases between. The CDR3 has 13 amino acids.

This clone appeared a single time. This sequence joins TRBV7-6 and TRBJ2-7, with 9 bases matching TRBD1. V shed 3 bases and J 6 bases; nucleotides not matched to a gene: 6. CDR3 size: 14 residues. Germline V CDR1 and CDR2: SGHVS, FNYEAQ. CDR3 bases: TGTGCCAGCAGCTTGGGGGACAGGGAGAGCGAGCAGTACTTC. It translates to CASSLGDRESEQYF.

The chain couples TRBV19 to TRBJ1-6; no firm D call. Germline CDR1 reads LNHDA; CDR2 reads SQIVND (reference sequence). CDR3 length: 13 amino acids. Trimming shortened V by 2 bases and J by 7 bases, and 6 bases separated the two germline ends. Here the CDR3 reads CASSIRGNSPLHF. The CDR3 DNA is TGTGCCAGTAGTATAAGAGGGAATTCACCCCTCCACTTT.

The chain links TRBV5-6 to TRBJ2-1; the D gene is possibly TRBD1 (5 bases). CDR1 and CDR2 from the germline V gene are SGHDT and YYEEEE. The CDR3 extends over 16 amino acids. The V end lost 4 bases, the J end lost 7 bases, and 21 bases lay between the germline ends. Here the CDR3 reads CASSLGVIFPPNEQFF. The CDR3 nucleotides are TGTGCCAGCAGCCTAGGGGTCATTTTCCCCCCGAATGAGCAGTTCTTC.

This chain connects TRBV5-1 to TRBJ2-1, with TRBD2 matching 11 bases. J lost 4 bases, V lost 2 bases, and 5 bases had no gene match. This CDR3 comprises 16 residues. From germline, CDR1 is SGHRS and CDR2 YFSETQ. The CDR3 sequence: CASSFTSGGPYNEQFF. CDR3 bases: TGCGCCAGCAGCTTTACTAGCGGGGGCCCTTACAATGAGCAGTTCTTC.

This clone was counted only a few times. The chain employs TRBV29-1 and TRBJ2-1; D unclear. Germline CDR1 is SQVTM and CDR2 is ANQGSEA. The CDR3 has 13 amino acids. V was shortened by 8 bases and J by 0 bases, with 11 bases between the two germline ends. CDR3 region: CSFMPSSYNEQFF. The CDR3 coding sequence is TGCAGCTTTATGCCTAGCTCCTACAATGAGCAGTTCTTC.

The chain joins TRBV19 to TRBJ1-1; 11 bases agree with TRBD1. J lost 6 bases, V lost 5 bases, and 8 bases had no gene match. The germline gives CDR1 LNHDA, CDR2 SQIVND (reference sequence). This CDR3 is built from 15 residues. The CDR3 region has the DNA TGTGCCAGTAGTCCCTGGACAGGGGGCAAGGCTGAAGCTTTCTTT. It encodes CASSPWTGGKAEAFF.

The chain joins TRBV29-1 to TRBJ1-2; D is possibly TRBD1 (5 bases). This CDR3 is built from 12 residues. Germline V CDR1 and CDR2: SQVTM, ANQGSEA. V lost 7 bases and J lost 1, with 10 bases in between. The CDR3 DNA follows: TGCAGCGGACAGAGTATTAACTATGGCTACACCTTC. Amino acid sequence: CSGQSINYGYTF.

The chain recombines TRBV2 with TRBJ2-4, with 7 bases that match TRBD1. V dropped 7 bases and J dropped 8; count of bases not matched to a gene: 8. CDR1 and CDR2 from the germline V gene are SNHLY and FYNNEI. The CDR3 is made up of 13 amino acids. This chain's CDR3 is CASTETGTDIQYF. Written as DNA, the CDR3 is TGTGCCAGCACCGAGACAGGGACGGACATTCAGTACTTC. The full variable domain, completed using reference TRBV2 and TRBJ2-4, is EPEVTQTPSHQVTQMGQEVILRCVPISNHLYFYWYRQILGQKVEFLVSFYNNEISEKSEIFDDQFSVERPDGSNFTLKIRSTKLEDSAMYFCASTETGTDIQYFGAGTRLSVL.

The chain has TRBV7-8 and TRBJ2-3; TRBD1 matches 8 bases. The CDR3 runs 15 residues. V was pared by 5 bases and J by 2 bases, with 6 bases of the junction left unmatched. The germline gives CDR1 SGHVS, CDR2 FQNEAQ. DNA of the CDR3: TGTGCCAGCAGCCGTCGACAGGGGTTCACAGATACGCAGTATTTT. Its translation: CASSRRQGFTDTQYF.

V gene TRBV30 combines with J gene TRBJ1-5; no clear D gene. This CDR3 spans 13 amino acids. The V and J ends lost 2 bases and 6 bases respectively, with 11 bases between them. Germline values: CDR1 GTSNPN, CDR2 SVGIG (reference sequence). The DNA of the CDR3 is TGTGCCTGGAGTCCCGGAAGTACTCAGCCCCAGCATTTT. It yields the protein CAWSPGSTQPQHF.

The chain combines TRBV2 with TRBJ2-1, with TRBD2 identical over 7 bases. This CDR3 has 15 residues. J was trimmed by 3 bases and V by 5 bases; bases with no gene match: 7. Germline assignment: CDR1 SNHLY and CDR2 FYNNEI. Here the CDR3 DNA reads TGTGCCAGCAGTAACCTTGCGGGGGACTACAATGAGCAGTTCTTC. This encodes CASSNLAGDYNEQFF. Complete variable domain (other parts from reference TRBV2 and TRBJ2-1): EPEVTQTPSHQVTQMGQEVILRCVPISNHLYFYWYRQILGQKVEFLVSFYNNEISEKSEIFDDQFSVERPDGSNFTLKIRSTKLEDSAMYFCASSNLAGDYNEQFFGPGTRLTVL.

The chain links TRBV7-9 to TRBJ2-7; D assignment may be TRBD1 or TRBD2 (5 bases each). The CDR3 is 17 residues long. The ends were cut back, 2 bases at V and 3 bases at J, with 20 bases in the middle. CDR1 is SEHNR, CDR2 FQNEAQ, per germline (reference sequence). For the CDR3, the DNA is TGTGCCAGCAGCTTACCTCGGACGCCAGGGAGCCTCTACGAGCAGTACTTC. Amino acid sequence: CASSLPRTPGSLYEQYF.